This T cell receptor (beta chain) stems from a study of vaccination and CD4 T cells after COVID-19. This sample's treatment: approximately nine-day PBMC culture with coronavirus spike peptide pools or control peptides (ViraFEST assay). This clonotype was seen only a few times. The antigen remains undetermined. The CDR3 has 15 amino acids. Germline assignment: CDR1 MNHNS and CDR2 SASEGT. V was clipped by 3 bases and J by 2 bases, with 11 bases between them. The Oncomine TCR Beta short-read assay was applied to DNA of cultured CD4+ T cells. TCRdb used MiXCR to reprocess the PCR reads, holding one entry per CDR3 protein. The sample has around 4,400 distinct CDR3 sequences, approximately 20% seen once.

This sequence joins TRBV6-1 and TRBJ1-3; D unresolved. The sequence was obtained from a human donor who had recovered from COVID-19. Specimen: CD4+ T cells from blood, cultured in vitro. The CDR3 DNA reads as TGTGCCAGCAGTGATTTAGGCCAGACTGGAAACACCATATATTTT. Translated, it gives CASSDLGQTGNTIYF.